This T cell receptor (beta chain) was sequenced for a study of blood T cells in healthy people across ages. Study as a whole: About one barcoded beta molecule was captured per two T cells (by template switching).

PCR was performed a second time for about 7 to 11 cycles using a sample-barcoded 5' primer and a J-beta primer mix. TCRdb ran MiXCR on the 5' RACE reads and lists one entry per CDR3 protein. Among some 780,000 distinct CDR3 sequences listed, around three fifths were seen once. This clonotype occurred a few times. CDR3 size: 14 residues. In germline, CDR1 is SEHNR, CDR2 FQNEAQ (reference sequence). With V trimmed by 5 bases and J by 8 bases, 6 bases remained unmatched. Total RNA was extracted at no less than 6 micrograms per sample. The receptor's source is a middle-aged man in good health. This chain uses TRBV7-9 with TRBJ1-4, with 9 bases aligning to TRBD1. The sequenced material came from blood. CDR3 residues: CASSHRGRVEKLFF. Here the CDR3 DNA reads TGTGCCAGCAGCCACAGGGGGCGCGTAGAAAAACTGTTTTTT.